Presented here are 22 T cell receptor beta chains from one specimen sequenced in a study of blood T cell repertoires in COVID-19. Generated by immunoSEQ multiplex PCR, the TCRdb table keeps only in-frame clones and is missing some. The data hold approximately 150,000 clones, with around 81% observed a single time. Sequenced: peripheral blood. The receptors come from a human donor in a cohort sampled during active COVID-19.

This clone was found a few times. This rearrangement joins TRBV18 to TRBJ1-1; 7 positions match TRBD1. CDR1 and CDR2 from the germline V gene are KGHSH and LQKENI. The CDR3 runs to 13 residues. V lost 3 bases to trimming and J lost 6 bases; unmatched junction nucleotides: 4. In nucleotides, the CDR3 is TGTGCCAGCTCACCGACAGGGATCGCTGAAGCTTTCTTT. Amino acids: CASSPTGIAEAFF.

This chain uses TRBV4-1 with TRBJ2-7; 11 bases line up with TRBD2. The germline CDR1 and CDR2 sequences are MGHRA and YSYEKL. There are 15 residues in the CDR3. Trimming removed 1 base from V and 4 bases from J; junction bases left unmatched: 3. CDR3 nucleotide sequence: TGCGCCAGCAGCCAAGCTAGCGGGAGGCCTTACGAGCAGTACTTC. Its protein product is CASSQASGRPYEQYF.

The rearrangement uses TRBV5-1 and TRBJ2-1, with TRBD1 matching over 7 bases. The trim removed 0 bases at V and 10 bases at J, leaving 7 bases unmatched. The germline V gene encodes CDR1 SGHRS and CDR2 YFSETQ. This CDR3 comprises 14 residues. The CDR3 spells CASSLVGQRYEQFF. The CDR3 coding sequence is TGCGCCAGCAGCTTGGTGGGACAGAGATACGAGCAGTTCTTC.

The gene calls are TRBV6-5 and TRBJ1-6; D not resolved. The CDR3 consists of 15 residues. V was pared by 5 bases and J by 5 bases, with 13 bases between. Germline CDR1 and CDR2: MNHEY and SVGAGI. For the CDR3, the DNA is TGTGCCAGCAGTATCTACCGGGAGAATAATTCACCCCTCCACTTT. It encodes CASSIYRENNSPLHF.

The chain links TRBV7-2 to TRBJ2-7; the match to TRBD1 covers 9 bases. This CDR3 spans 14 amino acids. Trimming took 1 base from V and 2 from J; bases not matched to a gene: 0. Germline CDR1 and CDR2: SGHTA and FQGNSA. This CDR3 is CASSLDRGPYEQYF. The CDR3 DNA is TGTGCCAGCAGCTTAGACAGGGGGCCCTACGAGCAGTACTTC.

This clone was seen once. In nucleotides, the CDR3 is TGTGCCAGCAGTCGGACTAGCGGGTTGGAGACCCAGTACTTC. Translating gives CASSRTSGLETQYF. The J gene is TRBJ2-5, the V gene TRBV28, with 11 positions matching TRBD2. The germline V gene has CDR1 MDHEN and CDR2 SYDVKM. The V and J ends lost 5 bases and 5 bases, in that order; junction bases with no gene match: 4. The CDR3 totals 14 residues. Combining the CDR3 with reference TRBV28 and TRBJ2-5 gives the whole variable domain DVKVTQSSRYLVKRTGEKVFLECVQDMDHENMFWYRQDPGLGLRLIYFSYDVKMKEKGDIPEGYSVSREKKERFSLILESASTNQTSMYLCASSRTSGLETQYFGPGTRLLVL.

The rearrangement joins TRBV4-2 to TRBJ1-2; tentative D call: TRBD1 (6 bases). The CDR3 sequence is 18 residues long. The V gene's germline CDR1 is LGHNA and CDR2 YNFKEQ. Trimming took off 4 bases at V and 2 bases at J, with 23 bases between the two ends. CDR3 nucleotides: TGTGCCAGCAGCCTCCGTTGGGGACACGCTTCGGAGAACTATGGCTACACCTTC. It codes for CASSLRWGHASENYGYTF.

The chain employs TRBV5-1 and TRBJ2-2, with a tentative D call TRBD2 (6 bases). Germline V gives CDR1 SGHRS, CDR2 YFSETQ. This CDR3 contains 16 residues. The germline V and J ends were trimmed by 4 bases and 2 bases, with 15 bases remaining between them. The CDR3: CASSPFGSGNTGELFF. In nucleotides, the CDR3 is TGCGCCAGCAGCCCCTTTGGTAGCGGAAACACCGGGGAGCTGTTTTTT.

The CDR3 DNA reads as TGCGCCAGCAGCTTGGCCCAGGGAAAGGAGTCCAAGTTCTTC. The encoded protein is CASSLAQGKESKFF. V and J are TRBV5-1 and TRBJ2-1; D may be TRBD1 (5 bases). Trimming shortened V by 0 bases and J by 14 bases, and 18 bases separated the two germline ends. CDR3 length: 14 residues. The germline V gene encodes CDR1 SGHRS and CDR2 YFSETQ.

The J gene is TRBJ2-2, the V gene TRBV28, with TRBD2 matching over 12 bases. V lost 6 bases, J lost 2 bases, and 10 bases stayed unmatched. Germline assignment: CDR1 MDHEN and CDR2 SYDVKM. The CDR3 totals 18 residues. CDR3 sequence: CASSPPPSGRGNTGELFF. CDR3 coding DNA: TGTGCCAGCAGCCCTCCCCCTAGCGGGAGGGGAAACACCGGGGAGCTGTTTTTT.

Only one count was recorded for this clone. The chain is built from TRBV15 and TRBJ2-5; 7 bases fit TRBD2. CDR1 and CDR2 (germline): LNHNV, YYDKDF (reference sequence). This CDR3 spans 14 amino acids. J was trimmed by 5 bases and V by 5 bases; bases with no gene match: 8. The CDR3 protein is CATSGLGLRETQYF. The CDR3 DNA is TGTGCCACCAGCGGACTAGGTCTCCGGGAGACCCAGTACTTC.

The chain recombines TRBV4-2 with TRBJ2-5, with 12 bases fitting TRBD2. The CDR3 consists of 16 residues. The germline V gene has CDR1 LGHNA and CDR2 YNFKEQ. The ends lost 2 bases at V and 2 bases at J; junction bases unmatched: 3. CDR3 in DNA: TGTGCCAGCAGCCAAAGACTAGCGGGAGTTCAAGAGACCCAGTACTTC. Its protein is CASSQRLAGVQETQYF.

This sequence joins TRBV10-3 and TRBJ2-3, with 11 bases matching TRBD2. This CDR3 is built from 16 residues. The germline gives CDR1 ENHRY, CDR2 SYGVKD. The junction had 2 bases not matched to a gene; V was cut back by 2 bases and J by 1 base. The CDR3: CAISEELAGGTDTQYF. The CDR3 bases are TGTGCCATCAGTGAGGAACTAGCGGGAGGCACAGATACGCAGTATTTT.

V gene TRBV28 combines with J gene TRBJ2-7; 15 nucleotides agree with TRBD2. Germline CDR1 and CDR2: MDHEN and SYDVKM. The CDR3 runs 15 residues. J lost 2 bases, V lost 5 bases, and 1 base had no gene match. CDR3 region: CASSRTSGRAYEQYF. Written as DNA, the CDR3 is TGTGCCAGCAGTCGGACTAGCGGGAGGGCCTACGAGCAGTACTTC.

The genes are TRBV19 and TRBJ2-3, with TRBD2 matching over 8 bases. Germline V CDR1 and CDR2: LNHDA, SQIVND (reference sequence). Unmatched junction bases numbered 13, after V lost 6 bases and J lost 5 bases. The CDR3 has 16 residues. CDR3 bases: TGTGCCAGTAGCCCTTGGGAAGCGGGAGCTCTAGATACGCAGTATTTT. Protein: CASSPWEAGALDTQYF.

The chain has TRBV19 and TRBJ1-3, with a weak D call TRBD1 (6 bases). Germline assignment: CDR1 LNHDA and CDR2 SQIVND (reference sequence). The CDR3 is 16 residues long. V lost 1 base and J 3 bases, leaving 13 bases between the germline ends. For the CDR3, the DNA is TGTGCCAGTAGTATAGGGTTCGGGACAAGTGGAAACACCATATATTTT. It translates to CASSIGFGTSGNTIYF.

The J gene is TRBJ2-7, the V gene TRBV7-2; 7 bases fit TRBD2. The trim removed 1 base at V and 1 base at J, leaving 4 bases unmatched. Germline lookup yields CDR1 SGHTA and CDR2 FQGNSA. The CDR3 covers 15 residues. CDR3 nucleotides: TGTGCCAGCAGCTTAGTACTAGCGACATCCTACGAGCAGTACTTC. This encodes CASSLVLATSYEQYF.

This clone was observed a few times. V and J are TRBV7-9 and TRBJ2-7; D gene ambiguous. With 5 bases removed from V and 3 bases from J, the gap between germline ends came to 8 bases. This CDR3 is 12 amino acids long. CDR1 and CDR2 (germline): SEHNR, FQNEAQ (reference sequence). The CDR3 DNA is TGTGCCAGCAGCGGGCAATTCTACGAGCAGTACTTC. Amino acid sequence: CASSGQFYEQYF.

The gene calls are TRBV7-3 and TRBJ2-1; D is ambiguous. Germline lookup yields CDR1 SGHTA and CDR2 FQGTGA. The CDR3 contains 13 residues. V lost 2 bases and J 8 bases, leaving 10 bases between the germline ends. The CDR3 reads CASSLSLTHEQFF. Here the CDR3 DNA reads TGTGCCAGCAGCTTATCCCTAACTCATGAGCAGTTCTTC.

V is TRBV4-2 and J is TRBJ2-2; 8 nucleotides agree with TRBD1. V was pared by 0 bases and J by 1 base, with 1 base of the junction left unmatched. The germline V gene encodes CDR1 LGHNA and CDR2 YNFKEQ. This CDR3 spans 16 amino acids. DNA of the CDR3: TGTGCCAGCAGCCAAGAAGACAGGGGGAACACCGGGGAGCTGTTTTTT. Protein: CASSQEDRGNTGELFF.

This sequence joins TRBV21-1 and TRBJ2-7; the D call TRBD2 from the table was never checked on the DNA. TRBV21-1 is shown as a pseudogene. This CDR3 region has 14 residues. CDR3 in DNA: TGTGCCAGCAGCAACTCCGACTTACCGGGTGAGCAGTACTTC. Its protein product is CASSNSDLPGEQYF.

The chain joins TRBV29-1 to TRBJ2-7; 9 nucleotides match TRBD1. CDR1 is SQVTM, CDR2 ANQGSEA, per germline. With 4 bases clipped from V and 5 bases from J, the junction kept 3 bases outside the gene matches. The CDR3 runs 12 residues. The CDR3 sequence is CSVVGQGNEQYF. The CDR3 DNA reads TGCAGCGTTGTGGGACAGGGCAACGAGCAGTACTTC.